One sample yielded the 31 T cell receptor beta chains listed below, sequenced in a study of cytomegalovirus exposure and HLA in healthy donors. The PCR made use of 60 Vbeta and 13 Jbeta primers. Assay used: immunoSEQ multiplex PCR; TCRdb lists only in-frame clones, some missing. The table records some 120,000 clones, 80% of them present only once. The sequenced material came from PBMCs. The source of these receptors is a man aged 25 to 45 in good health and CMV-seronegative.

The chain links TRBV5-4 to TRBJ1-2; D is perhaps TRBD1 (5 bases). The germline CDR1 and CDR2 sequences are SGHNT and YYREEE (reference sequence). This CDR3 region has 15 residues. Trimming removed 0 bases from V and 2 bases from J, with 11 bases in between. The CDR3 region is CASSLAAGKNYGYTF. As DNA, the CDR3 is TGTGCCAGCAGCTTGGCGGCAGGGAAGAACTATGGCTACACCTTC.

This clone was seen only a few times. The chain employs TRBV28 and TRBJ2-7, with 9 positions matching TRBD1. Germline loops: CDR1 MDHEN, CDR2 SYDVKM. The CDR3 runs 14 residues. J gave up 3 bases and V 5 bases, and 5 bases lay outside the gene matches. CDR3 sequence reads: CASSGWDRDYEQYF. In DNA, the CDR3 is TGTGCCAGCAGTGGATGGGACAGGGACTACGAGCAGTACTTC.

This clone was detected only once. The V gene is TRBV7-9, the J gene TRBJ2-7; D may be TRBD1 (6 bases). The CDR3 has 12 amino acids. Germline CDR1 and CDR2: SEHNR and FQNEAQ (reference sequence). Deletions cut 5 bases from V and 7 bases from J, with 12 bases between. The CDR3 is CASSVGAVEQYF. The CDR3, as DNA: TGTGCCAGCAGCGTGGGGGCTGTTGAGCAGTACTTC.

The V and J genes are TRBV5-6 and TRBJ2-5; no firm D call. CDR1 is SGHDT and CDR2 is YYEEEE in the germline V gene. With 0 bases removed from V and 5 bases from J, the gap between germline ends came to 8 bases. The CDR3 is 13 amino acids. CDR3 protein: CASSLGAGETQYF. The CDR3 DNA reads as TGTGCCAGCAGCTTGGGGGCAGGCGAGACCCAGTACTTC.

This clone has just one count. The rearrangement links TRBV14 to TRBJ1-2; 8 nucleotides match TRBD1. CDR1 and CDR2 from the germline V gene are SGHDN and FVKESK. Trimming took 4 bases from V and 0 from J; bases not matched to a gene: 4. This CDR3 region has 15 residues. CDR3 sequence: CASSPRTGPNYGYTF. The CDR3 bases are TGTGCCAGCAGCCCCCGGACAGGGCCTAACTATGGCTACACCTTC. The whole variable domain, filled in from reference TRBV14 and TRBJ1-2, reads EAGVTQFPSHSVIEKGQTVTLRCDPISGHDNLYWYRRVMGKEIKFLLHFVKESKQDESGMPNNRFLAERTGGTYSTLKVQPAELEDSGVYFCASSPRTGPNYGYTFGSGTRLTVV.

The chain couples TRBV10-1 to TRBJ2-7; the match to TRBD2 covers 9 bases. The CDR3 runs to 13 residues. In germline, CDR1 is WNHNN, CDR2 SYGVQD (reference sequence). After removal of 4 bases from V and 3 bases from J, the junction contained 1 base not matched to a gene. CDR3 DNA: TGCGCCAGCAGTGTAGCGGGAGTCTACGAGCAGTACTTC. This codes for CASSVAGVYEQYF.

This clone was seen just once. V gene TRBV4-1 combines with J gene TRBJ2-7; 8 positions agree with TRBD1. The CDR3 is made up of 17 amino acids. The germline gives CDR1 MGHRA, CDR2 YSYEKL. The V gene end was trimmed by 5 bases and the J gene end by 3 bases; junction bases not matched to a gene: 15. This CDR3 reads CASSKGDRRTDFYEQYF. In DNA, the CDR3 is TGCGCCAGCAGCAAAGGGGACAGGCGGACGGACTTCTACGAGCAGTACTTC.

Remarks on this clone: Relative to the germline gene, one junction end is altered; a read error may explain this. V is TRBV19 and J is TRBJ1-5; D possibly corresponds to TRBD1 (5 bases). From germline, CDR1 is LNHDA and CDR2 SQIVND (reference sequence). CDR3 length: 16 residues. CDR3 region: CASSMRTTDRRQPQNF. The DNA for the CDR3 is TGTGCCAGTAGTATGAGGACGACAGACCGGCGTCAGCCCCAGAATTTT.

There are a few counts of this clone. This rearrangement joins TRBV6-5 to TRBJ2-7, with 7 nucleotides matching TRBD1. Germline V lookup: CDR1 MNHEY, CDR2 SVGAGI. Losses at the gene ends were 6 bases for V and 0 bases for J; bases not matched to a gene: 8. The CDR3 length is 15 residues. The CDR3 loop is CASSRPGQSSYEQYF. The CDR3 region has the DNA TGTGCCAGCAGCCGACCGGGACAGAGCTCCTACGAGCAGTACTTC.

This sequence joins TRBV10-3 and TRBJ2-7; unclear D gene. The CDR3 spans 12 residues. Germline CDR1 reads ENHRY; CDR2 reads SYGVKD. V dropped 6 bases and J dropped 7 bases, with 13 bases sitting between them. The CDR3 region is CAIRPTPTEQYF. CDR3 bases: TGTGCCATCAGACCAACCCCTACTGAGCAGTACTTC.

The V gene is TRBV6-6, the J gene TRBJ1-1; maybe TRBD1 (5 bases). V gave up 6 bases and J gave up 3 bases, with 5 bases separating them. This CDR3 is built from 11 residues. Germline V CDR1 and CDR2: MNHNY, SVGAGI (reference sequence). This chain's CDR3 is CASRQDTEAFF. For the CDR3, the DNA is TGTGCCAGCAGACAGGACACTGAAGCTTTCTTT.

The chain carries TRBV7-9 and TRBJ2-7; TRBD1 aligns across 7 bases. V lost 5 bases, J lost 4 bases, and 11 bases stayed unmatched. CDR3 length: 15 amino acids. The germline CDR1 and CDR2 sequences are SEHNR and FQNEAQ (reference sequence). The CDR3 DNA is TGTGCCAGCAGCCCCCCGGCAGGGGGAACTTACGAGCAGTACTTC. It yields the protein CASSPPAGGTYEQYF.

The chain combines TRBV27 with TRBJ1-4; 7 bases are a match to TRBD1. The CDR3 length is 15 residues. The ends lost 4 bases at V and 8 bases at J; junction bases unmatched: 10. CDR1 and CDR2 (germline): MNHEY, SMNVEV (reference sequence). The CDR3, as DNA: TGTGCCAGCAGTTCTCGACAGGGCTTAGGCGAAAAACTGTTTTTT. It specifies CASSSRQGLGEKLFF.

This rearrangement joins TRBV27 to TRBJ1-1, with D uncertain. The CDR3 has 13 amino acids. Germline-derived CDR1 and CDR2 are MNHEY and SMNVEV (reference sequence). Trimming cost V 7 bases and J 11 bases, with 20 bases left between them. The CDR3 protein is CASTPGISFLAFF. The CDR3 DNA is TGTGCCAGCACCCCCGGGATATCCTTTTTGGCTTTCTTT.

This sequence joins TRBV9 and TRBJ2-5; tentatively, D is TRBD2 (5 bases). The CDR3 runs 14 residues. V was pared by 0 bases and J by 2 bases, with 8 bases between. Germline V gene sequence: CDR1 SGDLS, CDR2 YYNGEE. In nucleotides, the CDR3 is TGTGCCAGCAGCGTAGATCCGGGGCAAGAGACCCAGTACTTC. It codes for CASSVDPGQETQYF.

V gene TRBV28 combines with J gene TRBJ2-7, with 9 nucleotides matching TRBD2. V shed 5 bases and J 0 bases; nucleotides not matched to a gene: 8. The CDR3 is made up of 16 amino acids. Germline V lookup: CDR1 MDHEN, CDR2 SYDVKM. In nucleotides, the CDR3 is TGTGCCAGCAGTCCCCCCGCGGGGGGGACCTCCTACGAGCAGTACTTC. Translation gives CASSPPAGGTSYEQYF.

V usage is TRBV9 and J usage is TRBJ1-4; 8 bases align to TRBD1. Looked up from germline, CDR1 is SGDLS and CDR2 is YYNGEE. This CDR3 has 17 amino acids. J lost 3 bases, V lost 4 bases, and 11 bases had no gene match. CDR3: CASSSSTGGWANEKLFF. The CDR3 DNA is TGTGCCAGCAGCTCTTCAACAGGGGGGTGGGCTAATGAAAAACTGTTTTTT.

The CDR3 here is CATSRERIVAFNEKLFF. CDR3 nucleotide sequence: TGTGCCACCAGCAGAGAGCGTATAGTAGCATTTAATGAAAAACTGTTTTTT. The rearrangement uses TRBV15 and TRBJ1-4; D not resolved. Looked up from germline, CDR1 is LNHNV and CDR2 is YYDKDF (reference sequence). The CDR3 length is 17 residues. V lost 0 bases and J lost 4, with 15 bases in between.

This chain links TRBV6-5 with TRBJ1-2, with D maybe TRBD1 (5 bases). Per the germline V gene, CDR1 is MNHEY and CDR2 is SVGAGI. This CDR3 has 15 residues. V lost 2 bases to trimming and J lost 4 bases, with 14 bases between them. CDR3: CASSYETPGAYGYTF. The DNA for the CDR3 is TGTGCCAGCAGTTACGAGACACCTGGGGCCTATGGCTACACCTTC.

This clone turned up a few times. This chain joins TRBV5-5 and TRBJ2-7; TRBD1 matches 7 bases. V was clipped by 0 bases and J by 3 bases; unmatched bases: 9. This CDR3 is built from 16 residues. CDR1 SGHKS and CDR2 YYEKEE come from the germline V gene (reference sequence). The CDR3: CASSLDSGTAIYEQYF. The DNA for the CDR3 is TGTGCCAGCAGCTTGGATTCCGGGACAGCTATCTACGAGCAGTACTTC.

In nucleotides, the CDR3 is TGTGCCAGCAGCCCCCGGGCAGGACAGGTAGTGGGAAAACTGTTTTTT. This codes for CASSPRAGQVVGKLFF. The V call is TRBV7-6, the J call TRBJ1-4; 7 bases align to TRBD1. The CDR3 spans 16 residues. Unmatched junction bases numbered 16, after V lost 5 bases and J lost 10 bases. CDR1 and CDR2 from the germline V gene are SGHVS and FNYEAQ.

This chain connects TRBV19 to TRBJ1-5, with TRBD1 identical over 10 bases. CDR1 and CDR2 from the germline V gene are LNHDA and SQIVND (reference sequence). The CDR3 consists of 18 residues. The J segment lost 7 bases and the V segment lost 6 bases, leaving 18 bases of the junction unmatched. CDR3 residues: CASRGDRGLGLQEQPQHF. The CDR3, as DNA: TGTGCCAGTAGGGGGGACAGGGGATTGGGGTTGCAAGAACAGCCCCAGCATTTT.

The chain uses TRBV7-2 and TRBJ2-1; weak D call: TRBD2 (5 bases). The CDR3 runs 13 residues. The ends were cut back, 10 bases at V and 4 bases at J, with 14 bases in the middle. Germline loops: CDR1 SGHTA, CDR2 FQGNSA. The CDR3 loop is CATRNRGYNEQFF. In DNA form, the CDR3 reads TGTGCCACCAGAAACAGAGGGTACAATGAGCAGTTCTTC.

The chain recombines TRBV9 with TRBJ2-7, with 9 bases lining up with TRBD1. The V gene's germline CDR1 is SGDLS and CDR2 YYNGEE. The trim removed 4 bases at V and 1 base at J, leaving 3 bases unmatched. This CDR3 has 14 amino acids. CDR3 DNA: TGTGCCAGCAGCCCCGGGACAGGGTCCTACGAGCAGTACTTC. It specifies CASSPGTGSYEQYF.

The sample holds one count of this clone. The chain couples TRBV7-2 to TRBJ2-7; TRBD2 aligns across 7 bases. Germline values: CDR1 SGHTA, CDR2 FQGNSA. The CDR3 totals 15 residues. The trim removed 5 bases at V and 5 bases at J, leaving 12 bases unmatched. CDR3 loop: CASSRAGTIYHEQYF. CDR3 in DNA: TGTGCCAGCAGCCGCGCCGGGACTATCTACCACGAGCAGTACTTC.

The DNA of the CDR3 is TGCAGCGTTGATATCCAGGGGACGGTGGGTGGCTACACCTTC. It is translated as CSVDIQGTVGGYTF. This chain joins TRBV29-1 and TRBJ1-2, with D maybe TRBD1 (6 bases). This CDR3 has 14 residues. Trimming removed 3 bases from V and 7 bases from J, with 18 bases in between. Germline V gene lookup returns CDR1 SQVTM and CDR2 ANQGSEA.

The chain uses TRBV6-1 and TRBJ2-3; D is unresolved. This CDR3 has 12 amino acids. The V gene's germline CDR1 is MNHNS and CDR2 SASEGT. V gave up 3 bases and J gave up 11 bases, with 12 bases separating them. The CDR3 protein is CASSDGHLGQYF. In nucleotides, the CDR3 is TGTGCCAGCAGTGATGGGCACCTTGGGCAGTATTTT.

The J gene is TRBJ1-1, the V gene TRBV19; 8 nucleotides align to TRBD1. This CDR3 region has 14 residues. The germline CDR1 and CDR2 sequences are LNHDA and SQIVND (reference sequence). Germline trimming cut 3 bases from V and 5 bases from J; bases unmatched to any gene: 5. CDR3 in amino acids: CASSIGQGRTEAFF. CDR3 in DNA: TGTGCCAGTAGTATTGGACAGGGCCGTACTGAAGCTTTCTTT.

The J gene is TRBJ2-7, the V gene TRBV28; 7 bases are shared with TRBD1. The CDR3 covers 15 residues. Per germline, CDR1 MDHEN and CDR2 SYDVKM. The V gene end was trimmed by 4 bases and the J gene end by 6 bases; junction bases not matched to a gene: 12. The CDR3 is CASSYYPGQIPEQYF. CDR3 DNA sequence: TGTGCCAGCAGTTATTATCCGGGACAGATCCCCGAGCAGTACTTC. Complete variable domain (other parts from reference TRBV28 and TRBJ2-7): DVKVTQSSRYLVKRTGEKVFLECVQDMDHENMFWYRQDPGLGLRLIYFSYDVKMKEKGDIPEGYSVSREKKERFSLILESASTNQTSMYLCASSYYPGQIPEQYFGPGTRLTVT.

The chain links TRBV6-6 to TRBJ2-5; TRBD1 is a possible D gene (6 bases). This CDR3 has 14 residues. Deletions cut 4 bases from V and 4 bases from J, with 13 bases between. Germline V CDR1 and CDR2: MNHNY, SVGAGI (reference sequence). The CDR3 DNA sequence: TGTGCCAGCAGTTCCCCAGGGGTGGGAGAGACCCAGTACTTC. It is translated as CASSSPGVGETQYF.

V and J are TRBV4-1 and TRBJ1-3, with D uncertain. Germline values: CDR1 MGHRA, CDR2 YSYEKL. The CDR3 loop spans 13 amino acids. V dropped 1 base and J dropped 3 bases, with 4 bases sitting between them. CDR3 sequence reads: CASSQAVGNTIYF. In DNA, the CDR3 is TGCGCCAGCAGCCAAGCTGTTGGAAACACCATATATTTT.